This paragraph covers one TCR beta chain sequence. Original handling: For nucleated cells, counts were estimated from reference gene primer amplification. The table came from immunoSEQ multiplex PCR; TCRdb's copy has only in-frame clones and leaves some out. The V and J calls and the clone size are those of that table, but D and trimming were determined from the DNA. Seen here are 65,000 to 75,000 clones, around 87% observed once, and the top ten hold approximately 28%. The CDR3 totals 13 residues. V shed 5 bases and J 2 bases; nucleotides not matched to a gene: 2. Germline V gene sequence: CDR1 SGHTA, CDR2 FQGNSA. The data originate from a study of blood T cell repertoires in COVID-19. About the research overall: Italy, Spain and the United States were the sources of the convalescent and acute COVID-19 samples. Sample material is recorded as cDNA or gDNA derived from T cells, B-cell-depleted T cells, or PBMCs.

The sequencing input was peripheral blood. The clonotype comes from a woman over 75 with active or convalescent COVID-19. V and J are TRBV7-2 and TRBJ2-7, with TRBD1 matching 8 bases. CDR3 nucleotide sequence: TGTGCCAGCAGCCAGACAGGGGCCTACGAGCAGTACTTC. The encoded protein is CASSQTGAYEQYF.